This entry lists 30 T cell receptor beta chains sequenced from one sample in a study of T cell responses to AZD1222 COVID-19 vaccine. Produced via immunoSEQ multiplex PCR; TCRdb's table is partial and in-frame only. Of 85,000 to 100,000 clones in the sample, roughly 88% are singletons; the top ten hold about a fifth. This specimen consisted of peripheral blood, obtained on day 0 of AZD1222 vaccination. The receptors come from an adult in good health.

The gene calls are TRBV6-5 and TRBJ1-6; TRBD1 matches at 7 bases. Trimming took 2 bases from V and 5 from J; bases not matched to a gene: 6. This CDR3 contains 16 residues. Germline V gene data show CDR1 as MNHEY and CDR2 as SVGAGI. The CDR3 nucleotides read TGTGCCAGCAGTTACGCGGGACAGACCAATAATTCACCCCTCCACTTT. It yields the protein CASSYAGQTNNSPLHF.

The chain carries TRBV5-1 and TRBJ2-1; D remains ambiguous. This CDR3 spans 13 amino acids. CDR1 is SGHRS and CDR2 is YFSETQ in the germline V gene. V dropped 1 base and J dropped 4 bases, with 6 bases sitting between them. The CDR3 coding sequence is TGCGCCAGCAGCTTGTTAGGTTACAATGAGCAGTTCTTC. This encodes CASSLLGYNEQFF.

The gene calls are TRBV18 and TRBJ2-3; 11 nucleotides match TRBD1. Trimming removed 3 bases from V and 6 bases from J; junction bases left unmatched: 8. CDR3 length: 16 amino acids. CDR1 is KGHSH, CDR2 LQKENI, per germline. CDR3 nucleotide sequence: TGTGCCAGCTCACCCTCCGGGACAGGGGGATACGATACGCAGTATTTT. It translates to CASSPSGTGGYDTQYF. Using reference TRBV18 and TRBJ2-3 for the parts outside the CDR3, the full variable domain is NAGVMQNPRHLVRRRGQEARLRCSPMKGHSHVYWYRQLPEEGLKFMVYLQKENIIDESGMPKERFSAEFPKEGPSILRIQQVVRGDSAAYFCASSPSGTGGYDTQYFGPGTRLTVL.

V gene TRBV5-6 combines with J gene TRBJ1-2, with 8 bases lining up with TRBD1. The CDR3 sequence is 13 residues long. V shed 0 bases, J shed 8 bases, and the junction held 3 bases outside the gene matches. Germline V lookup: CDR1 SGHDT, CDR2 YYEEEE. CDR3 sequence: CASSLGGQGGYTF. DNA of the CDR3: TGTGCCAGCAGCTTGGGAGGACAGGGAGGCTACACCTTC. Using reference TRBV5-6 and TRBJ1-2 for the parts outside the CDR3, the full variable domain is DAGVTQSPTHLIKTRGQQVTLRCSPKSGHDTVSWYQQALGQGPQFIFQYYEEEERQRGNFPDRFSGHQFPNYSSELNVNALLLGDSALYLCASSLGGQGGYTFGSGTRLTVV.

CDR3 sequence reads: CASSRDMGSYGYTF. The CDR3 nucleotides read TGTGCCAGCAGCCGGGACATGGGTTCCTATGGCTACACCTTC. The chain is built from TRBV6-2 or TRBV6-3 and TRBJ1-2; a possible D gene is TRBD1 (6 bases). V dropped 6 bases and J dropped 4 bases, with 15 bases sitting between them. Germline V gives CDR1 MNHEY, CDR2 SVGEGT. The length of the CDR3 is 14 residues.

This chain joins TRBV9 and TRBJ2-7; 13 bases are shared with TRBD2. This CDR3 has 15 amino acids. CDR1 SGDLS and CDR2 YYNGEE come from the germline V gene. V was clipped by 2 bases and J by 3 bases; unmatched bases: 2. CDR3 amino acids: CASSVGLAGRYEQYF. The CDR3 nucleotides read TGTGCCAGCAGCGTGGGACTAGCGGGGCGCTACGAGCAGTACTTC.

This chain links TRBV5-1 with TRBJ2-3; 10 bases are shared with TRBD2. J was trimmed by 6 bases and V by 4 bases; bases with no gene match: 11. CDR3 length equals 16 residues. The germline gives CDR1 SGHRS, CDR2 YFSETQ. The CDR3, as DNA: TGCGCCAGCAGCAGAACTAGCGGGGCCCAAGGGGATACGCAGTATTTT. This gives the protein CASSRTSGAQGDTQYF.

The V and J genes are TRBV28 and TRBJ2-5; D gene uncertain. The CDR3 consists of 14 residues. Germline CDR1 MDHEN, CDR2 SYDVKM. Trimming shortened V by 7 bases and J by 2 bases, and 14 bases separated the two germline ends. CDR3 bases: TGTGCCAGCACCTCAACGACAACTCAAGAGACCCAGTACTTC. This translates into CASTSTTTQETQYF. Looking up the rest from reference TRBV28 and TRBJ2-5 gives the full variable domain: DVKVTQSSRYLVKRTGEKVFLECVQDMDHENMFWYRQDPGLGLRLIYFSYDVKMKEKGDIPEGYSVSREKKERFSLILESASTNQTSMYLCASTSTTTQETQYFGPGTRLLVL.

As DNA, the CDR3 is TGTGCCTGGAGTCCGCGGGCGGCAGATGAAAAACTGTTTTTT. This sequence encodes CAWSPRAADEKLFF. This sequence joins TRBV30 and TRBJ1-4; D unclear. This CDR3 region has 14 residues. CDR1 GTSNPN and CDR2 SVGIG come from the germline V gene (reference sequence). V was pared by 2 bases and J by 6 bases, with 13 bases between.

The J gene is TRBJ2-5, the V gene TRBV9, with 11 nucleotides matching TRBD1. There are 16 residues in the CDR3. Looked up from germline, CDR1 is SGDLS and CDR2 is YYNGEE. V was pared by 0 bases and J by 5 bases, with 6 bases of the junction left unmatched. CDR3 protein: CASSVAPRTGGETQYF. As DNA, the CDR3 is TGTGCCAGCAGCGTAGCCCCCAGGACAGGGGGCGAGACCCAGTACTTC. The full variable domain, completed using reference TRBV9 and TRBJ2-5, is DSGVTQTPKHLITATGQRVTLRCSPRSGDLSVYWYQQSLDQGLQFLIQYYNGEERAKGNILERFSAQQFPDLHSELNLSSLELGDSALYFCASSVAPRTGGETQYFGPGTRLLVL.

The rearrangement uses TRBV11-3 and TRBJ2-2; 11 bases agree with TRBD2. The CDR3 runs 18 residues. The junction had 6 bases not matched to a gene; V was cut back by 1 base and J by 2 bases. Per germline, CDR1 SGHNT and CDR2 YENEEA. The CDR3 DNA sequence: TGTGCCAGCAGCTTAGGCCCGCTAGCGGGGGGAAACACCGGGGAGCTGTTTTTT. This codes for CASSLGPLAGGNTGELFF.

The J gene is TRBJ2-7, the V gene TRBV4-2; D possibly matches TRBD1 or TRBD2 (5 bases each). This CDR3 contains 18 residues. The V and J ends lost 0 bases and 0 bases respectively, with 18 bases between them. Germline assignment: CDR1 LGHNA and CDR2 YNFKEQ. CDR3: CASSQEVGPGEISYEQYF. CDR3 nucleotides: TGTGCCAGCAGCCAAGAAGTGGGGCCCGGGGAGATCTCCTACGAGCAGTACTTC.

The chain uses TRBV5-1 and TRBJ1-1; D uncertain. The CDR3 contains 13 residues. CDR1 and CDR2 (germline): SGHRS, YFSETQ. The V end lost 4 bases, the J end lost 3 bases, and 10 bases lay between the germline ends. CDR3 sequence reads: CASSPGLDTEAFF. CDR3 sequence (DNA): TGCGCCAGCAGCCCGGGCCTCGACACTGAAGCTTTCTTT.

V usage is TRBV27 and J usage is TRBJ2-1, with TRBD2 matching 11 bases. V was clipped by 6 bases and J by 3 bases; unmatched bases: 10. Germline CDR1 is MNHEY and CDR2 is SMNVEV (reference sequence). This CDR3 is 17 amino acids long. Here the CDR3 reads CASRPPRLAGRYNEQFF. The CDR3 nucleotides are TGTGCCAGCAGACCTCCCCGACTAGCGGGGCGCTACAATGAGCAGTTCTTC.

The chain joins TRBV12-5 to TRBJ1-6; perhaps TRBD1 as D (5 bases). This CDR3 spans 13 amino acids. The ends were cut back, 4 bases at V and 10 bases at J, with 11 bases in the middle. Germline V CDR1 and CDR2: LGHNT, FRNRAP. CDR3 residues: CASGSGTESPLHF. The CDR3 nucleotides are TGTGCTAGTGGTTCAGGGACCGAGTCACCCCTCCACTTT.

This clone occurred a few times. The chain links TRBV11-1 to TRBJ1-2, with D possibly matching TRBD1 (6 bases). The CDR3 loop spans 13 amino acids. Trimming cost V 4 bases and J 8 bases, with 14 bases left between them. CDR1 is SGHAT, CDR2 FQDESV, per germline (reference sequence). CDR3 nucleotides: TGTGCCAGCAGCTCCCGGGACATTAAAGGCTACACCTTC. Residues: CASSSRDIKGYTF.

The chain uses TRBV19 and TRBJ1-6; D is perhaps TRBD1 (6 bases). The germline gives CDR1 LNHDA, CDR2 SQIVND (reference sequence). The CDR3 contains 13 residues. Trimming pared 10 bases from V and 13 bases from J, leaving 20 bases between. This chain's CDR3 is CATRDQGNGPLHF. In DNA, the CDR3 is TGTGCCACTCGAGACCAGGGGAACGGGCCCCTCCACTTT.

The chain links TRBV20-1 to TRBJ1-1; D is unclear. Trimming shortened V by 8 bases and J by 5 bases, and 12 bases separated the two germline ends. This CDR3 has 11 residues. Germline CDR1 is DFQATT and CDR2 is SNEGSKA (reference sequence). CDR3 region: CSTFPGTEAFF. The CDR3 DNA reads TGCAGTACATTCCCCGGGACTGAAGCTTTCTTT.

This clone has just one count. The chain couples TRBV19 to TRBJ1-2; 8 bases map to TRBD1. Germline CDR1 reads LNHDA; CDR2 reads SQIVND (reference sequence). The CDR3 has 13 amino acids. V shed 3 bases, J shed 4 bases, and the junction held 1 base outside the gene matches. The CDR3 sequence is CASSIGQGYGYTF. CDR3 DNA sequence: TGTGCCAGTAGTATTGGACAGGGCTATGGCTACACCTTC.

The J gene is TRBJ1-5, the V gene TRBV28, with D possibly matching TRBD1 (5 bases). Germline CDR1 and CDR2: MDHEN and SYDVKM. The V gene lost 4 bases and the J gene lost 7 bases, with 14 bases spanning the gap. CDR3 size: 14 residues. CDR3 amino acids: CASSSGRRTQPQHF. DNA of the CDR3: TGTGCCAGCAGTTCGGGACGGCGGACACAGCCCCAGCATTTT.

This rearrangement joins TRBV4-2 to TRBJ2-3; TRBD1 matches 9 bases. The germline gives CDR1 LGHNA, CDR2 YNFKEQ. The junction had 7 bases not matched to a gene; V was cut back by 5 bases and J by 1 base. The CDR3 spans 16 residues. Here the CDR3 reads CASSTRDREGTDTQYF. CDR3 sequence (DNA): TGTGCCAGCAGCACCCGGGACAGGGAAGGCACAGATACGCAGTATTTT.

This clone occurred a few times. This chain uses TRBV28 with TRBJ1-1, with D perhaps TRBD1 (5 bases). Trimming shortened V by 6 bases and J by 4 bases, and 12 bases separated the two germline ends. CDR1 MDHEN and CDR2 SYDVKM come from the germline V gene. The CDR3 consists of 13 residues. CDR3 in DNA: TGTGCCAGCAGGGGGACTTCTGGCACTGAAGCTTTCTTT. Translation: CASRGTSGTEAFF.

V usage is TRBV27 and J usage is TRBJ2-1; D is ambiguous. The V gene's germline CDR1 is MNHEY and CDR2 SMNVEV (reference sequence). The V gene lost 0 bases and the J gene lost 10 bases, with 4 bases spanning the gap. The CDR3 runs to 11 residues. CDR3 protein: CASSLSSEQFF. CDR3 coding DNA: TGTGCCAGCAGTTTATCCTCCGAGCAGTTCTTC.

J is TRBJ2-1 and V is TRBV4-3, with 12 bases fitting TRBD2. The J segment lost 10 bases and the V segment lost 5 bases, leaving 6 bases of the junction unmatched. From germline, CDR1 is LGHNA and CDR2 YSLEER. This CDR3 region has 14 residues. CDR3 region: CASSSSGGAGEQFF. CDR3 bases: TGCGCCAGCAGCTCTAGCGGGGGGGCCGGGGAGCAGTTCTTC.

The chain links TRBV9 to TRBJ2-7; no reliable D call. The V gene's germline CDR1 is SGDLS and CDR2 YYNGEE. The CDR3 is 14 residues long. The ends were cut back, 0 bases at V and 2 bases at J, with 9 bases in the middle. CDR3: CASSVGVGPYEQYF. In DNA form, the CDR3 reads TGTGCCAGCAGCGTAGGGGTTGGCCCCTACGAGCAGTACTTC.

Only a few counts were recorded for this clone. The chain links TRBV6-5 to TRBJ1-1; weak D call: TRBD1 (6 bases). CDR1 is MNHEY and CDR2 is SVGAGI in the germline V gene. The CDR3 extends over 15 amino acids. Trimming took 5 bases from V and 3 from J, leaving 16 bases between them. CDR3 coding DNA: TGTGCCAGCAGTCGGGCCGGGGGGGCGGACACTGAAGCTTTCTTT. Translating it yields CASSRAGGADTEAFF.

The CDR3 nucleotides are TGTGCCAGCAGTGCCGAAGGGGTGCGGGGCAACCCCTACGAGCAGTACTTC. Its translation: CASSAEGVRGNPYEQYF. J is TRBJ2-7 and V is TRBV9; D perhaps matches TRBD2 (6 bases). CDR1 and CDR2 (germline): SGDLS, YYNGEE. The V end lost 5 bases, the J end lost 2 bases, and 23 bases lay between the germline ends. The CDR3 has 17 amino acids.

This chain joins TRBV5-6 and TRBJ1-2, with a weak D call TRBD1 (6 bases). V dropped 2 bases and J dropped 2 bases, with 19 bases sitting between them. The CDR3 totals 17 residues. The germline CDR1 and CDR2 sequences are SGHDT and YYEEEE. CDR3 in DNA: TGTGCCAGCAGCTTTTATCGTGTATACAGGGAGAACTATGGCTACACCTTC. Amino acids: CASSFYRVYRENYGYTF. The whole variable domain, filled in from reference TRBV5-6 and TRBJ1-2, reads DAGVTQSPTHLIKTRGQQVTLRCSPKSGHDTVSWYQQALGQGPQFIFQYYEEEERQRGNFPDRFSGHQFPNYSSELNVNALLLGDSALYLCASSFYRVYRENYGYTFGSGTRLTVV.

J is TRBJ1-2 and V is TRBV9; D perhaps matches TRBD1 (5 bases). Per the germline V gene, CDR1 is SGDLS and CDR2 is YYNGEE. V lost 4 bases to trimming and J lost 7 bases, with 17 bases between them. This CDR3 is built from 14 residues. DNA of the CDR3: TGTGCCAGCAGCACCTTCGGAGATGGGGCTGGCTACACCTTC. It is translated as CASSTFGDGAGYTF.

The chain links TRBV7-9 to TRBJ1-5; D may be TRBD1 (5 bases). From germline, CDR1 is SEHNR and CDR2 FQNEAQ (reference sequence). This CDR3 has 17 residues. V lost 5 bases to trimming and J lost 7 bases, with 24 bases between them. CDR3 bases: TGTGCCAGCAGCCCGGGGACGGGGGGGATAGGTATACAGCCCCAGCATTTT. Translated, it gives CASSPGTGGIGIQPQHF.